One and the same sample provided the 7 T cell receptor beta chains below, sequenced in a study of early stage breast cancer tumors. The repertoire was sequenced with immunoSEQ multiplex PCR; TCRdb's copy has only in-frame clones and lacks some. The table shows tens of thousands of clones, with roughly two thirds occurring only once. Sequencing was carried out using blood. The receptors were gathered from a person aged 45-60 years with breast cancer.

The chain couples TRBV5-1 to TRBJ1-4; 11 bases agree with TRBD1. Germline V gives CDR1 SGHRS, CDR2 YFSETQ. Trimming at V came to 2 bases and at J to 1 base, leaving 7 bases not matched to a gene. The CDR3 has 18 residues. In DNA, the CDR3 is TGCGCCAGCAGCTTTTCCGGGACAGGGGGGGGAACTAATGAAAAACTGTTTTTT. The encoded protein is CASSFSGTGGGTNEKLFF.

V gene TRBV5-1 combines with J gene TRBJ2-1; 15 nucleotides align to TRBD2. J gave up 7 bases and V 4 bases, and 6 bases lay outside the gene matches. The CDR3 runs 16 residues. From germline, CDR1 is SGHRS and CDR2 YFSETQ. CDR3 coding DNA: TGCGCCAGCAGCCCCCGGACTAGCGGGAGGGGGAATGAGCAGTTCTTC. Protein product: CASSPRTSGRGNEQFF.

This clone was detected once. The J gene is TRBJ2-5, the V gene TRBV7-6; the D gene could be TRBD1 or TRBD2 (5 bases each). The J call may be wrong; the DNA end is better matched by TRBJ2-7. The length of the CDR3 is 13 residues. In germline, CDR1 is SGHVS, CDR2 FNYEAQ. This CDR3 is CASSSGPNYEQYF. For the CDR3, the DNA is TGTGCCAGCAGCTCGGGACCAAACTACGAGCAGTACTTC.

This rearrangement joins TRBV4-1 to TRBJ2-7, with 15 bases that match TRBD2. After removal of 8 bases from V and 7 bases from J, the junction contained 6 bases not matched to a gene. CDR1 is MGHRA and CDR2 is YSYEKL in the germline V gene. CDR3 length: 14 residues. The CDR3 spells CASRGLAGGREQYF. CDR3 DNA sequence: TGCGCCAGCCGGGGACTAGCGGGAGGTCGGGAGCAGTACTTC.

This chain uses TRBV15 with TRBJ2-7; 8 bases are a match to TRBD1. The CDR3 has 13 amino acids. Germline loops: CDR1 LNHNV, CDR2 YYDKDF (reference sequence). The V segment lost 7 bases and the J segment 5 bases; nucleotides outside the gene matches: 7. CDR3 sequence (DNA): TGTGCCACCACCCGGGACAGGTCAAACGAGCAGTACTTC. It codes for CATTRDRSNEQYF.

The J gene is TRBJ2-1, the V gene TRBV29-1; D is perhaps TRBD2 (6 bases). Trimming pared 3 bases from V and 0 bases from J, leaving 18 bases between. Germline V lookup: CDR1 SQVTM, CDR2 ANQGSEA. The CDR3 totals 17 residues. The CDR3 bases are TGCAGCGTTGATTTGATCGGAGGGCCCAGCTCCTACAATGAGCAGTTCTTC. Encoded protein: CSVDLIGGPSSYNEQFF.

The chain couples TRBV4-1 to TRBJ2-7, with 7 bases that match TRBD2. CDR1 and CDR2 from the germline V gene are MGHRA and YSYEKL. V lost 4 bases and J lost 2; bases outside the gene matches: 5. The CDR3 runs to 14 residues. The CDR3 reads CASSPGLEAYEQYF. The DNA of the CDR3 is TGCGCCAGCAGCCCCGGACTAGAAGCCTACGAGCAGTACTTC.